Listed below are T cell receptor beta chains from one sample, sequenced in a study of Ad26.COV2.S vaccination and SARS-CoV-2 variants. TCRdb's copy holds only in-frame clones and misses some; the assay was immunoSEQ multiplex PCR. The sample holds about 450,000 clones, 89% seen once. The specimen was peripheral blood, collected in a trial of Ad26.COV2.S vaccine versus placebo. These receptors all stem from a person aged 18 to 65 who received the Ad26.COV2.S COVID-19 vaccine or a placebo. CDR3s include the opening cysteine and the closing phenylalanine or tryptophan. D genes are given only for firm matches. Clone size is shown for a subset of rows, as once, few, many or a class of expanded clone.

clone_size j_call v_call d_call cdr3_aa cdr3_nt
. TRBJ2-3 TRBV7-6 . CASSLRRQDLPDTQYF TGTGCCAGCAGCTTACGGCGACAGGACCTCCCAGATACGCAGTATTTT
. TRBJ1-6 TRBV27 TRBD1 CASSFGSGGDSPLHF TGTGCCAGCAGTTTTGGCTCAGGGGGAGATTCACCCCTCCACTTT
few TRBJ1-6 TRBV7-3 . CASSLTGVSPLHF TGTGCCAGCAGCTTAACAGGGGTTTCACCCCTCCACTTT
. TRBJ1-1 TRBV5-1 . CASSAAEGNTEAFF TGCGCCAGCAGCGCGGCGGAAGGGAACACTGAAGCTTTCTTT
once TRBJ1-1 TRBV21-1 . CASSKEVSREAFF TGTGCCAGCAGCAAAGAGGTCTCTCGGGAAGCTTTCTTT
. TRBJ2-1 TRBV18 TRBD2 CASSPSRGGYNEQFF TGTGCCAGCTCACCGTCCCGGGGGGGGTACAATGAGCAGTTCTTC
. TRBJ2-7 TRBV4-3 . CASSQEAIGGTPIDYEQYF TGCGCCAGCAGCCAAGAGGCAATTGGGGGGACCCCTATAGATTACGAGCAGTACTTC
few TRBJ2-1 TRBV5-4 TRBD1 CASSRDRGPHNEQFF TGTGCCAGCAGCCGTGACAGGGGGCCTCACAATGAGCAGTTCTTC
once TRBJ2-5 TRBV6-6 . CASSGRGSETQYF TGTGCCAGCAGCGGACGGGGAAGCGAGACCCAGTACTTC
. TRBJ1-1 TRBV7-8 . CASSLVPGNTEAFF TGTGCCAGCAGCTTAGTTCCGGGGAACACTGAAGCTTTCTTT
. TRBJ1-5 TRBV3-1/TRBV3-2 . CASSLRYQPQHF TGTGCCAGCAGCCTAAGGTATCAGCCCCAGCATTTT